The present entry profiles one TCR beta chain with its context. Its cognate antigen is unknown. The Oncomine TCR Beta short-read assay was applied to DNA of cultured CD4+ T cells. TCRdb itself ran the PCR reads through MiXCR, one entry per CDR3 protein. The sample shows about 19,000 distinct CDR3 sequences, 56% of them seen only once. Germline CDR1 is MNHNS and CDR2 is SASEGT. V dropped 5 bases and J dropped 3; count of bases not matched to a gene: 4. This CDR3 is built from 14 residues. This sample stems from a study of vaccination and CD4 T cells after COVID-19. Documented treatment: roughly nine-day PBMC culture with coronavirus spike peptide pools or control peptides (ViraFEST assay). The ViraFEST method relied on peptide pools to expand antigen-specific T cells, followed by TCR sequencing.

The rearrangement uses TRBV6-1 and TRBJ2-5; the match to TRBD1 covers 9 bases. The clonotype comes from a human donor who had recovered from COVID-19. The sequencing input was CD4+ T cells from blood, cultured in vitro. Here the CDR3 reads CASSRGTGKETQYF. In nucleotides, the CDR3 is TGTGCCAGCAGTCGTGGGACAGGGAAAGAGACCCAGTACTTC.